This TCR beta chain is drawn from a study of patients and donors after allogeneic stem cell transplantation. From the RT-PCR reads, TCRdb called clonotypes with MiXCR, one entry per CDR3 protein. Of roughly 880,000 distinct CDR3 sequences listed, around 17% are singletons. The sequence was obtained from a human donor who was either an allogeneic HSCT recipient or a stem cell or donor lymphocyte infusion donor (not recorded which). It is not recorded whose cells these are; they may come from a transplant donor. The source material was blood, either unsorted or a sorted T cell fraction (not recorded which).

CDR3 loop: CASSRAENTEAFF. CDR3 sequence (DNA): TGTGCCAGCAGTAGGGCAGAGAACACTGAAGCTTTCTTT. The chain employs TRBV6-1 and TRBJ1-1; D is ambiguous. The CDR3 loop spans 13 amino acids. V was pared by 5 bases and J by 1 base, with 8 bases between. Looked up from germline, CDR1 is MNHNS and CDR2 is SASEGT.